The source of this T cell receptor (beta chain) is a study of STAT5B mutations in CD4+ large granular lymphocyte leukemia. Background on the study: Healthy donors showed HLA-associated enrichment of the CDR3 'QG' motif.

Clones were read by immunoSEQ multiplex PCR, and TCRdb kept only the in-frame ones, dropping some. Of 40,000 to 55,000 clones in the sample, 65% to 90% were seen once. With 8 bases clipped from V and 5 bases from J, the junction kept 14 bases outside the gene matches. CDR1 WNHNN and CDR2 SYGVQD come from the germline V gene (reference sequence). The CDR3 spans 16 residues. As concerns this clone: The antigen is undetermined.

The study's findings and limits: Without putative leukemic clones, patient CD4-sorted repertoires remained more clonal than healthy CD4+ repertoires. TRBV06-family usage was enriched in top patient clones (8/27) versus controls (2/35). Main leukemic clonotypes were patient-specific, but around 25% appeared at low frequency elsewhere.

The rearrangement links TRBV10-1 to TRBJ2-1, with 8 bases fitting TRBD2. Sequencing used CD4+ T cells from blood buffy coats. The source of this sequence is a human donor in good health. CDR3 residues: CASGEGKAGVDNEQFF. The CDR3 region has the DNA TGCGCCAGCGGGGAGGGGAAAGCGGGAGTCGACAATGAGCAGTTCTTC.